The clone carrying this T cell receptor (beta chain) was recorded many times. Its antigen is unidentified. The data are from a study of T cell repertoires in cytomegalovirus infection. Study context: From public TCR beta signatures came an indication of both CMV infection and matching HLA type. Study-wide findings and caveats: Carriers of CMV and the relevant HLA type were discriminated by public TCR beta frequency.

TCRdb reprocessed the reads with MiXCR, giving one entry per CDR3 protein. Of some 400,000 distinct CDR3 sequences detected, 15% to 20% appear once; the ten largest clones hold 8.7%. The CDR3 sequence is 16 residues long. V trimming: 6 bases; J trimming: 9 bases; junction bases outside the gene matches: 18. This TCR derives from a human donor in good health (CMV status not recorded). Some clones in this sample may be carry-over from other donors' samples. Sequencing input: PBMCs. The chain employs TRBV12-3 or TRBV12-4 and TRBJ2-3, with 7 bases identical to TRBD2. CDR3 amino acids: CASSSTSAQLNGTQYF. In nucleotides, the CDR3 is TGTGCCAGCAGCTCCACTAGCGCACAATTGAATGGCACGCAGTATTTT.